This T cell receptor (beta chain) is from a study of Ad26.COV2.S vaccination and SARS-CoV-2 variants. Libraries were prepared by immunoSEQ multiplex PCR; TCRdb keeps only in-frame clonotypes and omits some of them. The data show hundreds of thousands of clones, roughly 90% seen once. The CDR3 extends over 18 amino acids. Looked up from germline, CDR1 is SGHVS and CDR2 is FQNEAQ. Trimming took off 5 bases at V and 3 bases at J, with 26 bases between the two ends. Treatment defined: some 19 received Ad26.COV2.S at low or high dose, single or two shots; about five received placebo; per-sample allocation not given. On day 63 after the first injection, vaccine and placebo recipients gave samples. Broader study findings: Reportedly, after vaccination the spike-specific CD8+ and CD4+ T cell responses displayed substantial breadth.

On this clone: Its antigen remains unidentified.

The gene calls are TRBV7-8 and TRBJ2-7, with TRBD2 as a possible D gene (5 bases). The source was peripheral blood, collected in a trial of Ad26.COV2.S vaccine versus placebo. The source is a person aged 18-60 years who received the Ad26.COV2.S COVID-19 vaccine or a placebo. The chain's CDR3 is CASSHAVLHREVGYEQYF. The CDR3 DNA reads TGTGCCAGCAGCCACGCCGTTCTCCACCGGGAAGTCGGCTACGAGCAGTACTTC. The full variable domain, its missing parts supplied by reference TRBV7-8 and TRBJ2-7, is GAGVSQSPRYKVAKRGQDVALRCDPISGHVSLFWYQQALGQGPEFLTYFQNEAQLDKSGLPSDRFFAERPEGSVSTLKIQRTQQEDSAVYLCASSHAVLHREVGYEQYFGPGTRLTVT.